This T cell receptor beta chain was captured by sequencing in a study of control samples from healthy donors and cancer patients. With respect to this clone: Within the sample, other DNA sequences also encode this same CDR3.

The method was immunoSEQ multiplex PCR; TCRdb's version includes in-frame clones alone and lacks a portion of them. The sample gives 120,000 to 150,000 clones, 89% of which show up once; around 4.7% is in the top ten. This CDR3 has 13 residues. V lost 0 bases to trimming and J lost 3 bases, with 5 bases between them. Looked up from germline, CDR1 is SGDLS and CDR2 is YYNGEE. Material: blood. The TCR sequence derives from a man aged 25 to 45 in good health. This rearrangement joins TRBV9 to TRBJ2-3; D may match TRBD1 or TRBD2 (5 bases each). The CDR3 nucleotides read TGTGCCAGCAGCGTAGGGGGGACAGATACGCAGTATTTT. As protein: CASSVGGTDTQYF.